The sequence of this T cell receptor beta chain was determined in a study of circulating tumor DNA in untreated peripheral T-cell lymphoma (dated by TCRdb to 2020 to 2023). The investigation overall reported the following: Tumor-specific clonotypes were identified in 75% to 80% of patients, from roughly 90% of baseline tissues and roughly 65% of baseline serum samples.

To identify tumor-specific TCR clonotypes, tumor tissue taken at baseline, before any treatment, was sequenced. Next-generation sequencing of T-cell receptor sequences was used to monitor peripheral T-cell lymphoma patients receiving frontline treatment on a trial. V and J lose 4 bases and 4 bases, and a span of 10 bases separates them. Taken from the germline V gene, the CDR1 and CDR2 loops are KGHSH and LQKENI. Its CDR3 holds 14 amino acids, cysteine through phenylalanine. Only CDR3 DNA is held: 42 bases, read in frame from base 1. Preparation of the library involved the immunoSEQ multiplex PCR assay. This is the immuneACCESS table as TCRdb keeps it, with only in-frame sequences that have V and J called. A part of the clones is gone; compared with another copy, unresolved V genes explain less than half, and the rest is unexplained. The sample yields thousands of clones; roughly 70% were counted once. The ten largest clones capture approximately 45% of the sample.

With respect to this clone: This clone's antigen is unknown. No much larger clonotype is one base removed from it; base qualities were not supplied.

The sequencing input was tumor tissue. The chain is assembled from TRBV18 and TRBJ1-4; TRBD1 is a possible D gene, resting on 5 matching bases. The TCR sequence derives from a human donor with peripheral T-cell lymphoma. The sequence in DNA is TGTGCCAGCTCACGGACAAGAGATAATGAAAAACTGTTTTTT. Its product reads: CASSRTRDNEKLFF.